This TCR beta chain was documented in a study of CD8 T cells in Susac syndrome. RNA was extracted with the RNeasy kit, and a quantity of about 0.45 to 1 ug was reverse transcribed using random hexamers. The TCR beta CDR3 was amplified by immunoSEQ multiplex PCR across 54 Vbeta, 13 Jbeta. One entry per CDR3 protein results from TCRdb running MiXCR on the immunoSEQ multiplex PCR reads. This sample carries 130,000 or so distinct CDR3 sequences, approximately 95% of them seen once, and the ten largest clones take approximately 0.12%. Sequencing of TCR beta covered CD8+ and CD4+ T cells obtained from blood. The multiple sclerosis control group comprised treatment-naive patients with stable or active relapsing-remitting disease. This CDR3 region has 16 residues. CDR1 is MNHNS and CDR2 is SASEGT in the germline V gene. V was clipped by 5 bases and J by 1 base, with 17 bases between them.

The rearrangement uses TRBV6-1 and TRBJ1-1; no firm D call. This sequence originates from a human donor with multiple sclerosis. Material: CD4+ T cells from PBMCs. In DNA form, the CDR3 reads TGTGCCAGCAGTCAGCCCGGTTGGGTGGGGAACACTGAAGCTTTCTTT. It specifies CASSQPGWVGNTEAFF.